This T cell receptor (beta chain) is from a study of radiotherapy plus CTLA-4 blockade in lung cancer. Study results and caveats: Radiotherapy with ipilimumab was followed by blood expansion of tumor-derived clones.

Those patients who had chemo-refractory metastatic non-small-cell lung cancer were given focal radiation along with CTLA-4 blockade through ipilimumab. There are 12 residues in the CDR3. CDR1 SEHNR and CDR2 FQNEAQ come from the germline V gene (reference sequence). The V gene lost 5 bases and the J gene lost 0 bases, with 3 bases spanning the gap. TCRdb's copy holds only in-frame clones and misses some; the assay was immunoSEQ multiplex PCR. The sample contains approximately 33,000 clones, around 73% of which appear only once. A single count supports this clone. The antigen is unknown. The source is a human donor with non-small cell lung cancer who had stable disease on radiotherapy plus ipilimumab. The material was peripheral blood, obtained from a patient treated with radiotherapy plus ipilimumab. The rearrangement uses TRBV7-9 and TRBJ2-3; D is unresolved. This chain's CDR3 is CASSASTDTQYF. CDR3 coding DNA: TGTGCCAGCAGCGCCAGCACAGATACGCAGTATTTT.